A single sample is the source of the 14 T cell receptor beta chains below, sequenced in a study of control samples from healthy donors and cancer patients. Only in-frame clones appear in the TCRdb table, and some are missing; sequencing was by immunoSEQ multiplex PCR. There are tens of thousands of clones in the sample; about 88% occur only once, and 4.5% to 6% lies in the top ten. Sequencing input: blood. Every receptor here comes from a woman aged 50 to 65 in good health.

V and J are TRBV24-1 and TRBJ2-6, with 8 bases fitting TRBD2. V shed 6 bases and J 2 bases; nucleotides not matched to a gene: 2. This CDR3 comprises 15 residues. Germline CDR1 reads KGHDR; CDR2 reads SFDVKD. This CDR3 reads CATSSGGTGANVLTF. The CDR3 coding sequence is TGTGCCACCAGTTCGGGGGGGACTGGGGCCAACGTCCTGACTTTC.

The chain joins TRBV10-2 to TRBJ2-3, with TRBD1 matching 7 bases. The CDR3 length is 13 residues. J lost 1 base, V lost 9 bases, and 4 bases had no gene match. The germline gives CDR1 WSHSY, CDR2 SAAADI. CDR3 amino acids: CASRDSGTDTQYF. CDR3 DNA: TGCGCCAGTCGGGACAGTGGCACAGATACGCAGTATTTT.

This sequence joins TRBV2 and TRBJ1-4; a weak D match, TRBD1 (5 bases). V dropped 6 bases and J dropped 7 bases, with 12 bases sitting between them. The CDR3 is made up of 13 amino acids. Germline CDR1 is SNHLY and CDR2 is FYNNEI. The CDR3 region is CASRGTWGEKLFF. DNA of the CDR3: TGTGCCAGCAGGGGGACGTGGGGTGAAAAACTGTTTTTT.

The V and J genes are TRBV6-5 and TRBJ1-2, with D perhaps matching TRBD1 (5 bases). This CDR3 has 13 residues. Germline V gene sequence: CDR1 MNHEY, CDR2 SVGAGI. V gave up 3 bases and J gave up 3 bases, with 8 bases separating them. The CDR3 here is CASSYGQDYGYTF. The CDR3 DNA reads TGTGCCAGCAGTTATGGACAAGACTATGGCTACACCTTC.

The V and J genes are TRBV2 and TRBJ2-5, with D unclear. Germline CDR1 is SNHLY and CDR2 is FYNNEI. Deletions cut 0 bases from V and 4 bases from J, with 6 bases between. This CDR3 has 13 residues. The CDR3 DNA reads TGTGCCAGCAGTGAAGCTTTCGGAGAGACCCAGTACTTC. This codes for CASSEAFGETQYF.

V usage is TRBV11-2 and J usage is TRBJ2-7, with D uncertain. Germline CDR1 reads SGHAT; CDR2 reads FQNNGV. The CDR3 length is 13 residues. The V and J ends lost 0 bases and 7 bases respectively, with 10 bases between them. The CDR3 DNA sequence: TGTGCCAGCAGCTTAGATTTAAGGTCAGAGCAGTACTTC. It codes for CASSLDLRSEQYF.

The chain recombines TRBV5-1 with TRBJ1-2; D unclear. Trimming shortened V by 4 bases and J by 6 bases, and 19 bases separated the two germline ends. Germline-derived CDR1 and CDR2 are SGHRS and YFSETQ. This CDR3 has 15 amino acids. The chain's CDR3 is CASSLFGPNTNGYTF. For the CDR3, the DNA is TGCGCCAGCAGCCTTTTCGGACCGAATACAAATGGCTACACCTTC.

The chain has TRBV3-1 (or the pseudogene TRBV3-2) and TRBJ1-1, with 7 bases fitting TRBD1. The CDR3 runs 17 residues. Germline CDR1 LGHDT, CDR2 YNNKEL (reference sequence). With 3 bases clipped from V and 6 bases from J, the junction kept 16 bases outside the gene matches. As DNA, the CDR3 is TGTGCCAGCAGCCACCCTCCTGGGACGACAGGGTGGGCTGAAGCTTTCTTT. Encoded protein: CASSHPPGTTGWAEAFF.

CDR3 amino acids: CASSPLNHKAEQYF. As DNA, the CDR3 is TGTGCCAGCAGCCCTCTGAATCATAAGGCCGAGCAGTACTTC. The chain is built from TRBV3-1 (or the pseudogene TRBV3-2) and TRBJ2-7, with D hard to call. In germline, CDR1 is LGHDT, CDR2 YNNKEL (reference sequence). The CDR3 has 14 amino acids. Trimming removed 4 bases from V and 6 bases from J, with 16 bases in between.

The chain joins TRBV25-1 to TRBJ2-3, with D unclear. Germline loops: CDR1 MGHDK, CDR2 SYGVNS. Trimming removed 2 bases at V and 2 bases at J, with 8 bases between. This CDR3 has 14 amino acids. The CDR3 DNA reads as TGTGCCAGCAGTGAAGCCCCCCTCACAGATACGCAGTATTTT. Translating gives CASSEAPLTDTQYF.

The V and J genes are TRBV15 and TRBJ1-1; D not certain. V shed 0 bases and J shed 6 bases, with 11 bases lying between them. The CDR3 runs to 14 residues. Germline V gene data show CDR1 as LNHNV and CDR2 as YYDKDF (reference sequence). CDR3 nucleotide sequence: TGTGCCACCAGCAGAGAGATGGGTGTCGCTGAAGCTTTCTTT. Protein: CATSREMGVAEAFF.

CDR3 DNA sequence: TGTGCCAGCAGCTCCCGACAGAACACCGGGGAGCTGTTTTTT. The encoded protein is CASSSRQNTGELFF. This sequence joins TRBV11-2 and TRBJ2-2; D uncertain. V gave up 4 bases and J gave up 1 base, with 7 bases separating them. The CDR3 sequence is 14 residues long. Germline loops: CDR1 SGHAT, CDR2 FQNNGV.

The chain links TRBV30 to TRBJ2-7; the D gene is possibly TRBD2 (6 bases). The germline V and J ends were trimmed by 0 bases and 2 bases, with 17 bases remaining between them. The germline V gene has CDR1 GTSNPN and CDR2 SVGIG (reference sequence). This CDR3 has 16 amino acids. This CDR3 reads CAWSVLGRGSPYEQYF. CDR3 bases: TGTGCCTGGAGTGTACTGGGGCGGGGTAGCCCCTACGAGCAGTACTTC.

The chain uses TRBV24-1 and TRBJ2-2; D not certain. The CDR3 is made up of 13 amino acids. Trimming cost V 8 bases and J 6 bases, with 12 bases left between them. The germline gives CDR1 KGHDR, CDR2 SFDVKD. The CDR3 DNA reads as TGTGCCACCACAGCGCGGAGCCCCGGGGAGCTGTTTTTT. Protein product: CATTARSPGELFF.